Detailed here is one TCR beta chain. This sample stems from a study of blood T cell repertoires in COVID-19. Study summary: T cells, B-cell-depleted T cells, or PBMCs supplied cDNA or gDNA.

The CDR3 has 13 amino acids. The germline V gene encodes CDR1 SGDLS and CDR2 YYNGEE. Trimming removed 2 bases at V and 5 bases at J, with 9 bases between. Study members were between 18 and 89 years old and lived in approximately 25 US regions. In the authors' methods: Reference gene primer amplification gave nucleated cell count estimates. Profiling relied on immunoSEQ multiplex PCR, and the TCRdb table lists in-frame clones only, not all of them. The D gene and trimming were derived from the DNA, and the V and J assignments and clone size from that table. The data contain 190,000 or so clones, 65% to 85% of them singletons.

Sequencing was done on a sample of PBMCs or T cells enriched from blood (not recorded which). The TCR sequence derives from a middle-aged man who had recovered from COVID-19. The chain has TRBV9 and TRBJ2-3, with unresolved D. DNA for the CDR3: TGTGCCAGCAGCGTGGGCCCCGAAGATACGCAGTATTTT. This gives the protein CASSVGPEDTQYF.